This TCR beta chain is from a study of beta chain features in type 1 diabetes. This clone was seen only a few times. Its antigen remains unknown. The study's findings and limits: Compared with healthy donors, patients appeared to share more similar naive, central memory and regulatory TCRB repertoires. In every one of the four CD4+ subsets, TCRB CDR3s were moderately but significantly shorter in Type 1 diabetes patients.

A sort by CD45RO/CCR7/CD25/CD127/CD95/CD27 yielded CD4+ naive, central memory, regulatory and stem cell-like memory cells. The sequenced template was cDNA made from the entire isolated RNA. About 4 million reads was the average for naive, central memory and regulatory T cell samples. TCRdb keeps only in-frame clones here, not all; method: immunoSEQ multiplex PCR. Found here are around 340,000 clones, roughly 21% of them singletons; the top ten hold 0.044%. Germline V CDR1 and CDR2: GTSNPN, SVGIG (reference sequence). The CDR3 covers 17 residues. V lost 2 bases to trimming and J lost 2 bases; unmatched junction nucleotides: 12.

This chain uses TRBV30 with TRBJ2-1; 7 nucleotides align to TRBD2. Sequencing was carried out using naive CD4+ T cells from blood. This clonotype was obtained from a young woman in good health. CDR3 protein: CAWSKGLGGGAYNEQFF. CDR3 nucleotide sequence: TGTGCCTGGAGTAAGGGTTTGGGTGGGGGGGCCTACAATGAGCAGTTCTTC.